This TCR beta chain was recorded in a study of blood T cells in healthy people across ages. Study-level points and caveats: Comparison with aged donors showed that long-lived donors had more naive CD4+ cells and higher diversity.

Isolation of PBMCs gave at least 7 million cells per sample. Notes on this clonotype: The antigen remains unidentified.

A J-beta primer mix and a sample-barcoded 5' primer were used in a second PCR of about 7 to 12 cycles. The template-switch adaptor, which had 12 random nucleotides, put a tag on each cDNA molecule. MiXCR, run by TCRdb on the 5' RACE reads, gives a single entry per CDR3 protein. The sample carries about a million distinct CDR3 sequences, roughly 50% recorded once. Unmatched junction bases numbered 6, after V lost 5 bases and J lost 3 bases. The CDR3 sequence is 15 residues long. Germline CDR1 and CDR2: SGHDN and FVKESK. The sample comprised blood. The V gene is TRBV14, the J gene TRBJ2-3; TRBD1 matches at 9 bases. The TCR originated in a woman aged 55-69 years in good health. CDR3 sequence reads: CASSVVGTGTDTQYF. The DNA for the CDR3 is TGTGCCAGCAGCGTCGTAGGGACAGGGACAGATACGCAGTATTTT.